This TCR beta chain was sequenced in a study of T-cell reconstitution after alpha-beta-depleted transplantation in children. Unique molecular identifiers were used to barcode this TCRbeta library. Using its own MiXCR run on the PCR reads, TCRdb lists one record per CDR3 protein. The sample has roughly 490,000 distinct CDR3 sequences; over 9.5% are singletons. This clonotype was detected a few times. The source of this sequence is a female patient between 2 and 15 years old who had a stem cell transplant for aplastic anemia, so the T cells may come from the graft donor. The sample was PBMCs, mostly from graft donor cells, taken 180 days after TCRalphabeta/CD19-depleted stem cell transplant.

The CDR3 nucleotides are TGTGCCAGTAGTAGTCAGGGGAACACTCAACCCTACAATGAGCAGTTCTTC. Residues: CASSSQGNTQPYNEQFF. The genes are TRBV19 and TRBJ2-1; a possible D gene is TRBD1 (6 bases). Looked up from germline, CDR1 is LNHDA and CDR2 is SQIVND (reference sequence). Trimming cost V 4 bases and J 2 bases, with 18 bases left between them. The CDR3 is 17 residues long.